This record concerns one TCR beta chain sequence. Its matching antigen is unknown. This record belongs to a study of CD4 T cells in relation to SARS-CoV-2 and coronaviruses. Overall study: PBMCs were cultured with antigen for roughly 9 days before TCR beta sequencing. The HLA restriction of the shared crossreactive spike epitopes was mapped.

Before the COVID-19 pandemic, during about 2011-2018, CD4+ T cells were taken from unexposed donors. The cells were cultured for about ten days before CD4+ T cells were isolated. Testing used SARS-CoV-2 S/N and four cold-coronavirus spikes on unexposed-donor CD4+ T cells, cells permitting. PBMCs were plated at two million per well in IL-2-containing medium. Only in-frame clones appear in the TCRdb table, and some are missing; sequencing was by immunoSEQ multiplex PCR. This table has about 26,000 clones, around 80% appearing once. V dropped 4 bases and J dropped 0 bases, with 8 bases sitting between them. The CDR3 length is 13 residues. CDR1 and CDR2 (germline): SGHRS, YFSETQ.

Sequencing was carried out using CD4+ T cells from PBMCs, cultured in vitro. The rearrangement joins TRBV5-1 to TRBJ2-7; tentatively, D is TRBD1 (6 bases). This sequence was found in a human donor in good health. The CDR3 protein is CASSQDSSYEQYF. The DNA for the CDR3 is TGCGCCAGCAGCCAGGACAGCTCCTACGAGCAGTACTTC.